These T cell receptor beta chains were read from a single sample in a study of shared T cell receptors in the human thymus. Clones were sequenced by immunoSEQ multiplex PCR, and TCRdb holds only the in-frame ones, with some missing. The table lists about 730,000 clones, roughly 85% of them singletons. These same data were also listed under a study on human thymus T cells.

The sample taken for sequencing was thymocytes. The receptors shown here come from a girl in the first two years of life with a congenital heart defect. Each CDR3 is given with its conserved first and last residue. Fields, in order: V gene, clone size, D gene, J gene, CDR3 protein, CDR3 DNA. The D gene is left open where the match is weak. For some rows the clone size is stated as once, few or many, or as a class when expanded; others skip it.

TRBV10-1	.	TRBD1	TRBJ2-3	CASSRQGETDTQYF	TGCGCCAGCAGCCGACAGGGGGAAACAGATACGCAGTATTTT
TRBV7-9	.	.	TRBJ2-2	CATKGGTGELFF	TGTGCCACTAAGGGGGGGACCGGGGAGCTGTTTTTT
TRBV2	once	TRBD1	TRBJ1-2	CATYGRDRVYGYTF	TGTGCCACCTATGGTCGGGACAGGGTTTATGGCTACACCTTC
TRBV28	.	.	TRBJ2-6	CATVWGPAPSGANVLTF	TGTGCCACAGTCTGGGGGCCGGCTCCCTCTGGGGCCAACGTCCTGACTTTC
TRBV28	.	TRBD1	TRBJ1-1	CASSLSTRDRGRGTEAFF	TGTGCCAGCAGTTTGTCGACCCGGGACAGGGGGCGAGGCACTGAAGCTTTCTTT
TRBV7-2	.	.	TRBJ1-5	CASSLGSVLNQPQHF	TGTGCCAGCAGCTTAGGGTCGGTTCTGAATCAGCCCCAGCATTTT
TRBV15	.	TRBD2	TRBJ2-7	CATSRQPGGYYEQYF	TGTGCCACCAGCAGACAACCGGGGGGATACTACGAGCAGTACTTC
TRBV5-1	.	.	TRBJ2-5	CASSLGRDNPTEPSQETQYF	TGCGCCAGCAGCCTCGGTAGGGACAACCCTACAGAACCCAGCCAAGAGACCCAGTACTTC
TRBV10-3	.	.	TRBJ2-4	CAIRGPGRDVTLAKNIQYF	TGTGCCATCAGGGGCCCGGGGCGGGACGTTACTCTAGCCAAAAACATTCAGTACTTC
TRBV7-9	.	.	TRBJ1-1	CASSLRELNTEAFF	TGTGCCAGCAGCTTACGGGAATTGAACACTGAAGCTTTCTTT
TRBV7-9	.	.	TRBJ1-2	CASSLGRLLGYTF	TGTGCCAGCAGCTTAGGTCGTCTTCTTGGCTACACCTTC
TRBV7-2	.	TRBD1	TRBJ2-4	CASSVPTGDGSENIQYF	TGTGCCAGCAGCGTACCTACAGGGGACGGGTCCGAAAACATTCAGTACTTC
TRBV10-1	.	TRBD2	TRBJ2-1	CASSSTGGYNEQFF	TGCGCCAGCAGTTCGACGGGGGGGTACAATGAGCAGTTCTTC
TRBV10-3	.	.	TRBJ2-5	CAISIWAVGRQETQYF	TGTGCCATCAGTATATGGGCGGTTGGGAGGCAAGAGACCCAGTACTTC
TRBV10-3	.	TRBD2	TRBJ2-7	CASTGGGLSYEQYF	TGTGCCAGCACGGGCGGGGGACTCTCCTACGAGCAGTACTTC
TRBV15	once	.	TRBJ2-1	CATSGGEGDPTLFYNEQFF	TGTGCCACCAGCGGGGGGGAGGGGGATCCCACCCTCTTCTACAATGAGCAGTTCTTC
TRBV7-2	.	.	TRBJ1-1	CASSLRWSPPENPEAFF	TGTGCCAGCAGCTTAAGGTGGTCCCCTCCGGAGAACCCTGAAGCTTTCTTT
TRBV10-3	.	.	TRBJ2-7	CAISGQSHSYEQYF	TGTGCCATCAGTGGGCAGTCACACTCCTACGAGCAGTACTTC
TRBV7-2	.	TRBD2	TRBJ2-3	CASSFLAGGVADTQYF	TGTGCCAGCAGCTTTTTAGCGGGGGGGGTGGCAGATACGCAGTATTTT
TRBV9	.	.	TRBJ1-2	CASSVELASGRTNQGFLYGYTF	TGTGCCAGCAGCGTCGAGCTCGCCTCGGGCCGCACGAACCAGGGGTTTCTCTATGGCTACACCTTC
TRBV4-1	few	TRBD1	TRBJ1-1	CATHKTGETEAFF	TGCGCCACCCACAAAACAGGGGAAACTGAAGCTTTCTTT
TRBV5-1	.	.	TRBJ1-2	CASSGDKRESPRPTNYGYTF	TGCGCCAGCAGCGGCGACAAAAGGGAGTCCCCTAGACCAACTAACTATGGCTACACCTTC
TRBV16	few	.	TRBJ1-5	CASSQTQSSNQPQHF	TGTGCCAGCAGCCAAACACAGTCGAGCAATCAGCCCCAGCATTTT
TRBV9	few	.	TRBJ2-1	CASSHGEGAYNEQFF	TGTGCCAGCAGCCACGGGGAGGGGGCCTACAATGAGCAGTTCTTC
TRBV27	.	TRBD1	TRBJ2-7	CASSFGTGTSYEQYF	TGTGCCAGCAGTTTTGGGACAGGGACTTCCTACGAGCAGTACTTC
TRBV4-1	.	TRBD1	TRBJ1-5	CASSQGTGHRQPQHF	TGCGCCAGCAGCCAAGGGACAGGGCATCGTCAGCCCCAGCATTTT
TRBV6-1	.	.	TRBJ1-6	CASSGELMVSSYNSPLHF	TGTGCCAGCAGTGGTGAACTGATGGTGAGCTCCTATAATTCACCCCTCCACTTT
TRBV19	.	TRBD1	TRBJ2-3	CASSPRQGVADTQYF	TGTGCCAGTAGTCCGAGACAGGGGGTCGCAGATACGCAGTATTTT
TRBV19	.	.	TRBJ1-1	CASEGSAGNTEAFF	TGTGCCAGCGAGGGTTCGGCGGGGAACACTGAAGCTTTCTTT
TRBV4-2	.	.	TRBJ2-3	CASSQEGSGVTDTQYF	TGTGCCAGCAGCCAAGAAGGGTCAGGGGTCACAGATACGCAGTATTTT
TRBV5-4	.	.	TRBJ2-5	CASGGASETQYF	TGTGCCAGCGGGGGGGCCTCGGAGACCCAGTACTTC
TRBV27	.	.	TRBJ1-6	CASSSGLRPSTYNSPLHF	TGTGCCAGCAGTTCGGGACTGCGACCGAGCACCTATAATTCACCCCTCCACTTT
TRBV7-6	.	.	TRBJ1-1	CASSSGFRTEGDTEAFF	TGTGCCAGCAGCTCCGGATTTAGGACAGAAGGGGACACTGAAGCTTTCTTT
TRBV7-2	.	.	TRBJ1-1	CASSLNITEAFF	TGTGCCAGCAGCTTAAATATCACTGAAGCTTTCTTT
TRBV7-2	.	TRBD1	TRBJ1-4	CASSFGTGHTATNEKLFF	TGTGCCAGCAGCTTCGGGACAGGCCACACTGCAACTAATGAAAAACTGTTTTTT
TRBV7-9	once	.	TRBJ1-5	CASSLVGANQPQHF	TGTGCCAGCAGCTTAGTAGGGGCGAATCAGCCCCAGCATTTT
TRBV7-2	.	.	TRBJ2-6	CASSIHKVPSGANVLTF	TGTGCCAGCAGCATACACAAAGTCCCCTCTGGGGCCAACGTCCTGACTTTC
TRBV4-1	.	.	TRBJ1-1	CASSQRGTEAFF	TGCGCCAGCAGCCAAAGGGGAACTGAAGCTTTCTTT
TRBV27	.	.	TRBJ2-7	CASSFGGKSEQYF	TGTGCCAGCAGTTTCGGGGGTAAGTCCGAGCAGTACTTC
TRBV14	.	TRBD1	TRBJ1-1	CASSHPPRDRGRNTEAFF	TGTGCCAGCAGCCACCCTCCCCGGGACAGGGGGCGGAACACTGAAGCTTTCTTT
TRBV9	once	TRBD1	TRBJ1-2	CASSIHPTGGYGYTF	TGTGCCAGCAGCATCCACCCGACAGGGGGCTATGGCTACACCTTC
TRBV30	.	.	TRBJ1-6	CAWTLAGTYNSPLHF	TGTGCCTGGACGTTGGCAGGGACCTATAATTCACCCCTCCACTTT
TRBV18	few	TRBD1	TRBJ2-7	CASSPLKTGAVSYEQYF	TGTGCCAGCTCACCACTGAAGACAGGGGCGGTCTCCTACGAGCAGTACTTC
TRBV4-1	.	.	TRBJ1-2	CASSPEARGTDYGYTF	TGCGCCAGCAGCCCAGAGGCTAGGGGGACGGACTATGGCTACACCTTC
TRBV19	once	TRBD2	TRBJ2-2	CAVNPFSGGNISGELFF	TGTGCCGTCAACCCTTTTAGCGGGGGGAACATCTCCGGGGAGCTGTTTTTT
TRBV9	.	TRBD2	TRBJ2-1	CASSSGGALYNEQFF	TGTGCCAGCAGTAGCGGGGGGGCCCTGTACAATGAGCAGTTCTTC
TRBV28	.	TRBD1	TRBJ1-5	CASSQGTEKDQPQHF	TGTGCCAGCAGCCAGGGGACAGAAAAGGATCAGCCCCAGCATTTT
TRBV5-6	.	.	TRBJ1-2	CASSPRRGDSYGYTF	TGTGCCAGCAGCCCGCGGCGAGGGGACTCTTATGGCTACACCTTC
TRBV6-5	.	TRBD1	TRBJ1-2	CASSRGTGDGYTF	TGTGCCAGCAGCCGAGGGACAGGGGATGGCTACACCTTC
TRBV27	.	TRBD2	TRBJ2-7	CASSQTSWGSYEQYF	TGTGCCAGCAGTCAGACTAGCTGGGGCTCCTACGAGCAGTACTTC
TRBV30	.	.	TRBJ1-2	CAWSREGRALYGYTF	TGTGCCTGGAGTCGTGAGGGGAGGGCCCTTTATGGCTACACCTTC